The sequence of this T cell receptor (beta chain) was determined in a study of technical replicates of blood from a handful of donors. TCRdb's table, derived via immunoSEQ multiplex PCR, lists solely in-frame clones and lacks some. In the table there are 60,000 to 90,000 clones, approximately 97% of which are singletons. The V end was cut by 0 bases, the J end by 1 base, with 14 bases between. Per germline, CDR1 SGDLS and CDR2 YYNGEE. The length of the CDR3 is 16 residues. Material: T cells isolated from PBMCs. This TCR was recovered from a human donor in good health. The chain is built from TRBV9 and TRBJ2-7; D is possibly TRBD2 (6 bases). As DNA, the CDR3 is TGTGCCAGCAGCGTAGAATCAAGCGGGTCGTCCTACGAGCAGTACTTC. Residues: CASSVESSGSSYEQYF.